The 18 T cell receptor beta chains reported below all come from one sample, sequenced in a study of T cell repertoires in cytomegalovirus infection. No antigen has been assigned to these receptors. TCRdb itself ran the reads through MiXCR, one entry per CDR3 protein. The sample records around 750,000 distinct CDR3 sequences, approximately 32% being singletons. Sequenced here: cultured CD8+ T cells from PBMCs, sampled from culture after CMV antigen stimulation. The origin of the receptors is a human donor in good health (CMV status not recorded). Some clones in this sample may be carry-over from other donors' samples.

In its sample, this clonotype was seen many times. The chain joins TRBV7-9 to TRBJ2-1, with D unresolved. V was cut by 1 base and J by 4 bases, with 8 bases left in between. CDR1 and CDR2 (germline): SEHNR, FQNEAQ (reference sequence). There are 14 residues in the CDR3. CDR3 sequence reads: CASSLVGLYNEQFF. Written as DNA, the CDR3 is TGTGCCAGCAGCTTAGTTGGGCTATACAATGAGCAGTTCTTC.

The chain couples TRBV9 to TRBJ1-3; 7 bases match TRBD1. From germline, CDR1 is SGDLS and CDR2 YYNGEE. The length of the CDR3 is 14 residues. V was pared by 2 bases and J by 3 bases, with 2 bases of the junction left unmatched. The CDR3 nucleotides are TGTGCCAGCAGCGTTACAGGGGTTGGAAACACCATATATTTT. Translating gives CASSVTGVGNTIYF.

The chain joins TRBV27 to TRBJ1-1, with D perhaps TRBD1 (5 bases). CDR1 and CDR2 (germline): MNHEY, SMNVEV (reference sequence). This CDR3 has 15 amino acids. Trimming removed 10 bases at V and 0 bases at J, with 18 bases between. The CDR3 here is CANFRQWGVNTEAFF. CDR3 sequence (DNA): TGTGCCAACTTCCGCCAGTGGGGGGTGAACACTGAAGCTTTCTTT.

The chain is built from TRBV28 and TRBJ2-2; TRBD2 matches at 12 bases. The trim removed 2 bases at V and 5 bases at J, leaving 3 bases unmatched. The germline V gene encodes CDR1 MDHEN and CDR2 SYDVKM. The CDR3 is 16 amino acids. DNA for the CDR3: TGTGCCAGCAGTTTACTAGCGGGGGGGCCGACCGGGGAGCTGTTTTTT. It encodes CASSLLAGGPTGELFF. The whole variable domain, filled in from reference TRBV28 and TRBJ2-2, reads DVKVTQSSRYLVKRTGEKVFLECVQDMDHENMFWYRQDPGLGLRLIYFSYDVKMKEKGDIPEGYSVSREKKERFSLILESASTNQTSMYLCASSLLAGGPTGELFFGEGSRLTVL.

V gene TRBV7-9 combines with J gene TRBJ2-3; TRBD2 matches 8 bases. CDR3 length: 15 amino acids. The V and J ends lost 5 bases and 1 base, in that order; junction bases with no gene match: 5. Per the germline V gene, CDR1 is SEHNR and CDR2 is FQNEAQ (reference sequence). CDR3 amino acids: CASSPYGGGTDTQYF. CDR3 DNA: TGTGCCAGCAGCCCGTACGGGGGGGGCACAGATACGCAGTATTTT.

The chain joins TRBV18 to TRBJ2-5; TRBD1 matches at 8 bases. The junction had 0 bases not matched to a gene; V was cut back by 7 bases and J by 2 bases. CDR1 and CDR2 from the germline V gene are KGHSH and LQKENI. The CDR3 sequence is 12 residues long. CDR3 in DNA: TGTGCCAGCTGGGACAGGCAAGAGACCCAGTACTTC. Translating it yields CASWDRQETQYF.

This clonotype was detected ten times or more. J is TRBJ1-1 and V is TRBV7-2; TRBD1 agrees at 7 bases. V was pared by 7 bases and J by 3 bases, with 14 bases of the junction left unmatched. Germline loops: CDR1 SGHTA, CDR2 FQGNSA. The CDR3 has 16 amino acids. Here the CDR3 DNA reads TGTGCCAGCACCTATCACCCAGGGGGAGGGGACACTGAAGCTTTCTTT. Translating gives CASTYHPGGGDTEAFF. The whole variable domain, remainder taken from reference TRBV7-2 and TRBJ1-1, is GAGVSQSPSNKVTEKGKDVELRCDPISGHTALYWYRQSLGQGLEFLIYFQGNSAPDKSGLPSDRFSAERTGGSVSTLTIQRTQQEDSAVYLCASTYHPGGGDTEAFFGQGTRLTVV.

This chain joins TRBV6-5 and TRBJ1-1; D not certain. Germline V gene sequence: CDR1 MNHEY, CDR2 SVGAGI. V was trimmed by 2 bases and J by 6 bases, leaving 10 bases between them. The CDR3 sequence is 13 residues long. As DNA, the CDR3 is TGTGCCAGCAGTTACGTTGCAGGAGCTGAAGCTTTCTTT. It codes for CASSYVAGAEAFF.

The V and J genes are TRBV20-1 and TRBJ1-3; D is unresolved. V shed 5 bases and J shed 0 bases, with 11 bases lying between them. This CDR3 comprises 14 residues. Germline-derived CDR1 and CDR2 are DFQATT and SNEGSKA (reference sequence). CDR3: CSAPAGYSGNTIYF. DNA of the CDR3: TGCAGTGCTCCAGCCGGATACTCTGGAAACACCATATATTTT.

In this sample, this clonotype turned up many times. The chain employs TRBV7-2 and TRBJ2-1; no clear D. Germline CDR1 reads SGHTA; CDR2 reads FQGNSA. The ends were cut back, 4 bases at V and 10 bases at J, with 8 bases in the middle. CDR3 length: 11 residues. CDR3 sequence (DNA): TGTGCCAGCAGCTCCACTCCCGAGCAGTTCTTC. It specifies CASSSTPEQFF. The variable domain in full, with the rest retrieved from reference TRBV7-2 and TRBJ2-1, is GAGVSQSPSNKVTEKGKDVELRCDPISGHTALYWYRQSLGQGLEFLIYFQGNSAPDKSGLPSDRFSAERTGGSVSTLTIQRTQQEDSAVYLCASSSTPEQFFGPGTRLTVL.

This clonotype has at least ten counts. CDR3 sequence: CASSLVLRGHSYEQYF. The CDR3 nucleotides are TGTGCCAGCAGCTTAGTTCTAAGAGGTCACTCCTACGAGCAGTACTTC. This chain connects TRBV7-6 to TRBJ2-7; D not resolved. The CDR3 has 16 residues. CDR1 and CDR2 (germline): SGHVS, FNYEAQ. Trimming removed 1 base from V and 0 bases from J, with 13 bases in between.

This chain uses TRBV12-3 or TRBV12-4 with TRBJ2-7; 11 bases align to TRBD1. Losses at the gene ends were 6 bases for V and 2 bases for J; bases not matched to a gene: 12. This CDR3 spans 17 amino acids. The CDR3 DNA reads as TGTGCCAGCAGGAATAGGCCGGGACAGGGGGACCCCTACGAGCAGTACTTC. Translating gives CASRNRPGQGDPYEQYF.

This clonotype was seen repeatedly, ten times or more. CDR3 in DNA: TGTGCCAGTTCGTACCGGGGGGGGGGTAGCCACAATGAGCAGTTCTTC. As protein: CASSYRGGGSHNEQFF. V and J are TRBV19 and TRBJ2-1; TRBD2 matches at 8 bases. Trimming removed 8 bases from V and 5 bases from J; junction bases left unmatched: 14. The CDR3 runs 16 residues. Germline CDR1 is LNHDA and CDR2 is SQIVND (reference sequence).

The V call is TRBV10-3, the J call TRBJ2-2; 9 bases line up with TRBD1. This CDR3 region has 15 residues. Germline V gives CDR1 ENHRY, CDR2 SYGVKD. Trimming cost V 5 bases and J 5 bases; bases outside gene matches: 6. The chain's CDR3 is CAISLQGAGTGELFF. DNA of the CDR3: TGTGCCATCAGTCTACAGGGGGCAGGAACCGGGGAGCTGTTTTTT.

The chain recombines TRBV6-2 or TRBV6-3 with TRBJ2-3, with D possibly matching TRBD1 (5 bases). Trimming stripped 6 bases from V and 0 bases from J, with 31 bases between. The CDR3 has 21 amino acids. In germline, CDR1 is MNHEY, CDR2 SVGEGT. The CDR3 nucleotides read TGTGCCAGCAGCACTATAATCCCGCAGGGCGGACCCGTAACTAGCACAGATACGCAGTATTTT. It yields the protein CASSTIIPQGGPVTSTDTQYF.

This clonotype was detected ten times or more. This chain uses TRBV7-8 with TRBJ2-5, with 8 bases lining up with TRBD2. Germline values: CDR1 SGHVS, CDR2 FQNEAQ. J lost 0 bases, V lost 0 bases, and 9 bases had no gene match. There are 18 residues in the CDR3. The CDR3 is CASSLAKAGAQYQETQYF. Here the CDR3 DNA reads TGTGCCAGCAGCTTAGCCAAAGCGGGGGCCCAGTACCAAGAGACCCAGTACTTC.

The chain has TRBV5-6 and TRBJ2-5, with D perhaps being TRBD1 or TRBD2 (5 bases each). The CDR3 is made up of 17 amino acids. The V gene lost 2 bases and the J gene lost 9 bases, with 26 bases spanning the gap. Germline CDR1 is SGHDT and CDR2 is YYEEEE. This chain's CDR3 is CASSLPRDRFSLEAQYF. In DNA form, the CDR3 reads TGTGCCAGCAGCTTACCCCGGGACCGTTTCAGCCTAGAAGCCCAGTACTTC.

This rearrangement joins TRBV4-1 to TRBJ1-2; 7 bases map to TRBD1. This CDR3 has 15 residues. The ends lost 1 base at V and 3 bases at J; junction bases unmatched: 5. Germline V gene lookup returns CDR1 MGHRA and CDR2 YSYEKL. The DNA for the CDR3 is TGCGCCAGCAGCCAAGGGACAGGAACCCACTATGGCTACACCTTC. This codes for CASSQGTGTHYGYTF.